This T cell receptor (beta chain) appears in the sequencing data of a study of blood T cell repertoires in COVID-19 (dated by TCRdb to 2018 to 2021). Describing the broader study: Samples from collaborators originated in the United States, Italy and Spain and spanned both the acute and convalescent phases of COVID-19. The prospective study material was composed of cDNA or gDNA derived from T cells, B-cell-depleted T cells, or PBMCs. Deeply sampled blood TCRbeta repertoires from subjects exposed to, actively infected with, or recovered from COVID-19 were included in the dataset. The repertoires were made available in a free public database intended to serve as a resource for research on the immune response to SARS-CoV-2. The samples were drawn from the first 160 participants of the ongoing ImmuneRACE study and from some 1,300 subjects provided by 6 global collaborators. The sample metadata nearly always contained a de-identified subject ID, COVID-19 status, age in years and sex. Where available, HLA class I and class II types were obtained from metadata supplied by the sample provider rather than from assay-based typing.

The collaborating institutions used their own protocols to collect whole blood in K2EDTA tubes. For TCRbeta analysis, collaborator samples were shipped as frozen whole blood, as isolated PBMCs, or as DNA extracted from either sample type. Via the germline V gene (reference sequence), CDR1 is LNHDA and CDR2 SQIVND. Its CDR3 holds 16 amino acids, cysteine through phenylalanine. Of the read, only the CDR3 DNA is kept; its 48 bases are in frame from base 1. Deletion took 7 bases off V and 4 bases off J, with a span of 20 bases between the germline ends. The immunoSEQ Assay, a bias-controlled multiplex PCR, was used to amplify TCRbeta CDR3 regions from genomic DNA. Under the source paper's analysis protocol: Within the assay, amplification of reference gene primers was used to estimate how many nucleated cells each sample contained. To quantify the absolute abundance of each unique TCRbeta CDR3 rearrangement, sequence reads were collapsed and filtered. For each sample, productive Simpson clonality was calculated by taking the square root of Simpson's diversity index across productive rearrangements. TCRdb provides this immuneACCESS table in a form limited to in-frame rearrangements. Some clones are lacking; in checked studies, under half of them reflect an unresolved V gene, and why the rest are absent is not known. D and trimming come from the DNA, and the V and J calls and clone size come from that table. The sample yields roughly 78,000 clones; approximately 86% were counted once. Of the sample, around 1.9% falls within the top ten clones.

Paper-wide results and their limitations: How much clinical and demographic metadata was included differed by source and by participant, and the metadata was provided uncurated.

As concerns this clone: This receptor's antigen is unknown. No qualities accompany the bases; no much larger clone lies one base away.

The rearrangement combines TRBV19 with TRBJ1-3; the best D guess is TRBD1, with 5 bases matching. Input material: peripheral blood. The origin of this receptor is a woman aged 60-75 years with acute or convalescent COVID-19. CDR3 reads: CASTPNQGARGNTIYF. In nucleotide form, the sequence is TGTGCCAGTACACCTAATCAGGGCGCTCGGGGAAACACCATATATTTT.